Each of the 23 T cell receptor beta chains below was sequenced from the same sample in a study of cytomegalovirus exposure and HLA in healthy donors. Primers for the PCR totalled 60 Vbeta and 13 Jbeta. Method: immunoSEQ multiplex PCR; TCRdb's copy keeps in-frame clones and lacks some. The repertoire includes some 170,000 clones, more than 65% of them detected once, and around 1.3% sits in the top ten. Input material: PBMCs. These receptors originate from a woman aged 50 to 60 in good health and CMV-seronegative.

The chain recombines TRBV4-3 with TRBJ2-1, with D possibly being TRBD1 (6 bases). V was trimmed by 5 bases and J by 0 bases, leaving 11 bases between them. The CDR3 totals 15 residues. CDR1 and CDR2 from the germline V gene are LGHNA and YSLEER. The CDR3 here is CASSWGPSSYNEQFF. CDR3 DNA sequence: TGCGCCAGCAGCTGGGGGCCCAGCTCCTACAATGAGCAGTTCTTC.

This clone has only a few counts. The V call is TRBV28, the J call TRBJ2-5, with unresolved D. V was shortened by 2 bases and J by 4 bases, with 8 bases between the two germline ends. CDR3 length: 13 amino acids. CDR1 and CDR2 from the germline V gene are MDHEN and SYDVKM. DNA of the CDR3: TGTGCCAGCAGTTTAATGAAGAGAGAGACCCAGTACTTC. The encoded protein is CASSLMKRETQYF.

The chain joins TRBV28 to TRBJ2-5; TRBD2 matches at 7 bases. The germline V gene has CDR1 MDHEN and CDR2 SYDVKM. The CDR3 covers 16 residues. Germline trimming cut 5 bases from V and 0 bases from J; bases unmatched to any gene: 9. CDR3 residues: CASSITLALNQETQYF. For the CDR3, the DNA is TGTGCCAGCAGTATTACACTAGCGCTTAACCAAGAGACCCAGTACTTC.

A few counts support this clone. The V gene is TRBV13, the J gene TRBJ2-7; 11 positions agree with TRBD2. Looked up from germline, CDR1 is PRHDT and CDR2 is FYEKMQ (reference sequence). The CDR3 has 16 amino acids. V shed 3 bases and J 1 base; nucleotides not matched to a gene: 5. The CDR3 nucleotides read TGTGCCAGCAGCTTTACTAGCGGGGGCACATCCTACGAGCAGTACTTC. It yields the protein CASSFTSGGTSYEQYF. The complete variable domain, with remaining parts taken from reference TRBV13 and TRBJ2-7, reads AAGVIQSPRHLIKEKRETATLKCYPIPRHDTVYWYQQGPGQDPQFLISFYEKMQSDKGSIPDRFSAQQFSDYHSELNMSSLELGDSALYFCASSFTSGGTSYEQYFGPGTRLTVT.

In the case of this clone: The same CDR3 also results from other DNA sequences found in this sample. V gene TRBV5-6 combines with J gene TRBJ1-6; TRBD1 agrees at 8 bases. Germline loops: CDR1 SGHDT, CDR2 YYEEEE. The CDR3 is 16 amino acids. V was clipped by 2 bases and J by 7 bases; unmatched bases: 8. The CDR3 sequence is CASSLDTGGKNSPLHF. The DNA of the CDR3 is TGTGCCAGCAGCTTAGATACAGGGGGGAAGAATTCACCCCTCCACTTT. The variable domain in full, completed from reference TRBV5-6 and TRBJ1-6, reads DAGVTQSPTHLIKTRGQQVTLRCSPKSGHDTVSWYQQALGQGPQFIFQYYEEEERQRGNFPDRFSGHQFPNYSSELNVNALLLGDSALYLCASSLDTGGKNSPLHFGNGTRLTVT.

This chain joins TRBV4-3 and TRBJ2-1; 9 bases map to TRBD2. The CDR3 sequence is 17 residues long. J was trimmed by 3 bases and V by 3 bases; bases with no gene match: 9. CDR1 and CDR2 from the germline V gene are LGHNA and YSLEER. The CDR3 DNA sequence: TGCGCCAGCAGCCAGCAAACTAGCGGGTCTATCTACAATGAGCAGTTCTTC. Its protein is CASSQQTSGSIYNEQFF.

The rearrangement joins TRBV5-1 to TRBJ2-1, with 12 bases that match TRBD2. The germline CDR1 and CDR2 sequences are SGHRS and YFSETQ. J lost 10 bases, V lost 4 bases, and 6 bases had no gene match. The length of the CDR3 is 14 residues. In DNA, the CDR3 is TGCGCCAGCAGCCTAGCGGGAGGGGCTCCGGAGCAGTTCTTC. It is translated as CASSLAGGAPEQFF.

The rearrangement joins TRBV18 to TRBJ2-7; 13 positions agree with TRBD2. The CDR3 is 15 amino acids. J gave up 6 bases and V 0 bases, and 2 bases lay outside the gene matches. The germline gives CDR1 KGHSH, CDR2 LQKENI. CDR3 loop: CASSPPRTSGSEQYF. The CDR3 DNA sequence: TGTGCCAGCTCACCACCTCGGACTAGCGGGAGCGAGCAGTACTTC.

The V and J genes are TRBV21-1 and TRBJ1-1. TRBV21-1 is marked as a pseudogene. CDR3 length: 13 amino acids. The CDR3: CASNKTGNTEAFF. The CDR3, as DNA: TGTGCCAGCAACAAGACGGGGAACACTGAAGCTTTCTTT.

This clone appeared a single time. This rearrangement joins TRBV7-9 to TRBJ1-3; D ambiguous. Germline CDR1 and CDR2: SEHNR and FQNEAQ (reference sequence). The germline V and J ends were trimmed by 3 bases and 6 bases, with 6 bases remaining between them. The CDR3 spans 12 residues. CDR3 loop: CASSFPLNTIYF. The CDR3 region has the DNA TGTGCCAGCAGCTTTCCCCTAAACACCATATATTTT.

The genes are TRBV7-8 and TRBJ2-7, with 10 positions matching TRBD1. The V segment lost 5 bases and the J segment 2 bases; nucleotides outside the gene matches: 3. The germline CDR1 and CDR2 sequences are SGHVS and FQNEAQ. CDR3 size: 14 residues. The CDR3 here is CASSMGQGPYEQYF. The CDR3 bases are TGTGCCAGCAGCATGGGACAGGGGCCCTACGAGCAGTACTTC.

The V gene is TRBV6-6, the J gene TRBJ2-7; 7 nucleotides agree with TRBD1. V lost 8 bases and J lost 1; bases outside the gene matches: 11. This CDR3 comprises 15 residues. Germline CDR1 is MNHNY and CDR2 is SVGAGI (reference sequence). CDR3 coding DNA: TGTGCCAGCGGAAAAGGGGGCACGGTGTCCTACGAGCAGTACTTC. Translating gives CASGKGGTVSYEQYF.

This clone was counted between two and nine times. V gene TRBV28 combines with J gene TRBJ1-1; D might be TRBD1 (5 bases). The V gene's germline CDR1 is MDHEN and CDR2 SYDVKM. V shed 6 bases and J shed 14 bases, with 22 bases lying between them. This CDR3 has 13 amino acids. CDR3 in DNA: TGTGCCAGCAGCACCTTCGTAGGGGCGTTTTGGTTCTTT. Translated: CASSTFVGAFWFF.

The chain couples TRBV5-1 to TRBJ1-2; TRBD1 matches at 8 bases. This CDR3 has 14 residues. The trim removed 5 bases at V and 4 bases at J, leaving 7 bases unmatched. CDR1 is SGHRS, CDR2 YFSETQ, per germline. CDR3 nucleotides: TGCGCCAGCAGTCTCCCAGGGGGCTCCTATGGCTACACCTTC. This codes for CASSLPGGSYGYTF.

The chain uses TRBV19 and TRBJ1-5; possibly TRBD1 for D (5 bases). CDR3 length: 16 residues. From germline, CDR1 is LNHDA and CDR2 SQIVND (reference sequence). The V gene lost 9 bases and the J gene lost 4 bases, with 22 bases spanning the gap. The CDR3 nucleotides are TGTGCCAGCAAGAAGCAAGGGGAAGGGAAAAATCAGCCCCAGCATTTT. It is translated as CASKKQGEGKNQPQHF.

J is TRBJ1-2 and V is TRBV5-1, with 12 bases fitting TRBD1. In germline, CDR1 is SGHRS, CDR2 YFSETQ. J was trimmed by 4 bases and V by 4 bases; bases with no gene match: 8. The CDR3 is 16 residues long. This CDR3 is CASSNRGTGGSYGYTF. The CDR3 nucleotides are TGCGCCAGCAGCAATAGGGGGACAGGGGGCAGCTATGGCTACACCTTC.

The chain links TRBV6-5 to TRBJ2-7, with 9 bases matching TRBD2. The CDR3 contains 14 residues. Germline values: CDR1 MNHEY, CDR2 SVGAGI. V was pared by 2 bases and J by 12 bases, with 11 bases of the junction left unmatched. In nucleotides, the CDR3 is TGTGCCAGCAGTTACGGGTTTAGCGGGAGACAATTGTACTTC. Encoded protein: CASSYGFSGRQLYF.

The CDR3 nucleotides are TGTGCCAGCACCCAGGCGGGGACAGGCTCCTACGAGCAGTACTTC. Translated: CASTQAGTGSYEQYF. V and J are TRBV28 and TRBJ2-5; 8 nucleotides align to TRBD1. The last part of the DNA fits TRBJ2-7 better; the J call may be wrong. The CDR3 loop spans 15 amino acids. CDR1 is MDHEN and CDR2 is SYDVKM in the germline V gene.

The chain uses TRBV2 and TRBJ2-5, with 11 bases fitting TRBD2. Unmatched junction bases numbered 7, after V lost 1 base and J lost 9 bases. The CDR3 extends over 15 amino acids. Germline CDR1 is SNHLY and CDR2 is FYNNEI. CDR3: CASSEVAGGSWAQYF. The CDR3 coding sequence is TGTGCCAGCAGTGAAGTAGCGGGGGGGTCTTGGGCCCAGTACTTC.

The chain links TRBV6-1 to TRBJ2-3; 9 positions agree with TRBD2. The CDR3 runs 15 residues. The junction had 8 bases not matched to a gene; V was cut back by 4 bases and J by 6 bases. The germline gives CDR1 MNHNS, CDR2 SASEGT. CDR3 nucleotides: TGTGCCAGCAGTGCCAATAGCGGGAGTCCCGATACGCAGTATTTT. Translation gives CASSANSGSPDTQYF.

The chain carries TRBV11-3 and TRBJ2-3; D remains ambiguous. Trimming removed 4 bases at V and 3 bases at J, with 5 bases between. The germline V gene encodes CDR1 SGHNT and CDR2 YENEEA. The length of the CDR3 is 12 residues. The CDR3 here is CASSSGTDTQYF. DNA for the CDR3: TGTGCCAGCAGCTCGGGTACAGATACGCAGTATTTT.

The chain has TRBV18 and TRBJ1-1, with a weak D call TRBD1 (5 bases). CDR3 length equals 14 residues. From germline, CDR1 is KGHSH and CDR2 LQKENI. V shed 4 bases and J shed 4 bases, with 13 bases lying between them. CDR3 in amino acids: CASSQEQGSTEAFF. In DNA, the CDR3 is TGTGCCAGCTCACAAGAGCAGGGTAGCACTGAAGCTTTCTTT.

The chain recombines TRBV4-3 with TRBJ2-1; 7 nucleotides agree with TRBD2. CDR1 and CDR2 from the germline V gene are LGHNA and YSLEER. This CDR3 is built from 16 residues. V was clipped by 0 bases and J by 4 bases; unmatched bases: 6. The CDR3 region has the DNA TGCGCCAGCAGCCAAGATTGGGGGGGGAAATACAATGAGCAGTTCTTC. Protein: CASSQDWGGKYNEQFF.